The source of this TCR beta chain is a study of monozygotic twins with inflammatory bowel disease. Findings and caveats of the study: No separation of different T cell subtypes was possible.

Notes on this clonotype: Its antigen remains unknown.

There were 3,000 to 4,000 ng of total RNA used for each TCR library. Template-switch reactions added UMIs with a 6-nucleotide sample barcode. Two nested PCRs, of 16 and 9 cycles, processed TCRalpha and TCRbeta cDNA. Reanalyzing the 5' RACE reads, TCRdb keeps one entry per CDR3 protein, without DNA. The sample table sets out approximately 200,000 distinct CDR3 sequences. Germline CDR1 is SGHTA and CDR2 is FQGNSA. There are 17 residues in the CDR3. The sequenced sample was blood. This sequence joins TRBV7-2 and TRBJ2-5; TCRdb proposes TRBD1, but this gene call is untestable without DNA. The sequence was obtained from a human donor with ulcerative colitis or Crohn's disease, or a healthy co-twin of an affected twin (not recorded which). CDR3 region: CASSSRGRGLQQETQYF.